Following are 18 T cell receptor beta chains from one sample sequenced in a study of cytomegalovirus exposure and HLA in healthy donors. The PCR had 60 Vbeta and 13 Jbeta primers. Assay used: immunoSEQ multiplex PCR; TCRdb lists only in-frame clones, some missing. The table shows around 110,000 clones, with around 80% occurring only once. The sample was PBMCs. Source of these receptors: a man aged 30-40 years in good health and CMV-seropositive.

The rearrangement links TRBV10-3 to TRBJ2-7; D might be TRBD2 (5 bases). V was cut by 5 bases and J by 5 bases, with 16 bases left in between. Per the germline V gene, CDR1 is ENHRY and CDR2 is SYGVKD. The CDR3 extends over 14 amino acids. The CDR3 region is CAISSSPGRDEQYF. The CDR3 DNA reads as TGTGCCATCAGTTCTAGCCCGGGTAGGGACGAGCAGTACTTC.

This sequence joins TRBV4-2 and TRBJ2-5; 9 bases map to TRBD2. CDR1 and CDR2 from the germline V gene are LGHNA and YNFKEQ. V shed 0 bases and J 1 base; nucleotides not matched to a gene: 0. The CDR3 sequence is 15 residues long. The CDR3 DNA reads TGTGCCAGCAGCCAAGAGCGGGGGGGCCAAGAGACCCAGTACTTC. It codes for CASSQERGGQETQYF.

The gene calls are TRBV7-9 and TRBJ1-1; TRBD1 might be the D (5 bases). This CDR3 region has 13 residues. Trimming cost V 6 bases and J 4 bases, with 12 bases left between them. Germline V gives CDR1 SEHNR, CDR2 FQNEAQ (reference sequence). The CDR3 nucleotides are TGTGCCAGCAGACCTCTCACAGGCACTGAAGCTTTCTTT. The encoded protein is CASRPLTGTEAFF.

This clone was detected a few times. The J gene is TRBJ1-2, the V gene TRBV4-1; D remains ambiguous. CDR3 length: 13 amino acids. Germline V gene sequence: CDR1 MGHRA, CDR2 YSYEKL. V was pared by 6 bases and J by 4 bases, with 12 bases between. The CDR3 DNA sequence: TGCGCCAGCAGTCCTTCAGAAATCTATGGCTACACCTTC. This encodes CASSPSEIYGYTF.

In its sample, this clone was seen a few times. This chain uses TRBV6-6 with TRBJ2-7, with 8 bases matching TRBD2. Trimming removed 0 bases from V and 1 base from J; junction bases left unmatched: 5. The CDR3 covers 16 residues. CDR1 is MNHNY and CDR2 is SVGAGI in the germline V gene (reference sequence). The CDR3 nucleotides are TGTGCCAGCAGTTACTCGAGTAGCGGGATTTCCTACGAGCAGTACTTC. Its translation: CASSYSSSGISYEQYF.

This chain connects TRBV10-3 to TRBJ2-5, with TRBD2 matching 7 bases. The J segment lost 3 bases and the V segment lost 4 bases, leaving 2 bases of the junction unmatched. The CDR3 runs to 13 residues. Germline CDR1 ENHRY, CDR2 SYGVKD. The CDR3 DNA follows: TGTGCCATCAGTGGAAGCGGGGAAGAGACCCAGTACTTC. It encodes CAISGSGEETQYF.

This chain connects TRBV9 to TRBJ2-2, with 7 bases identical to TRBD2. With 0 bases clipped from V and 6 bases from J, the junction kept 5 bases outside the gene matches. Germline V gene data show CDR1 as SGDLS and CDR2 as YYNGEE. The CDR3 runs 15 residues. The CDR3 nucleotides read TGTGCCAGCAGCGTAGATGGGAGGGTTCCCGGGGAGCTGTTTTTT. It translates to CASSVDGRVPGELFF.

Written as DNA, the CDR3 is TGTGCCAGCAGCGCCTTCTCCAGCGGGGGGGCAGATACGCAGTATTTT. Translating it yields CASSAFSSGGADTQYF. The V call is TRBV9, the J call TRBJ2-3; 10 positions match TRBD2. J lost 4 bases, V lost 3 bases, and 8 bases had no gene match. CDR1 is SGDLS and CDR2 is YYNGEE in the germline V gene. The CDR3 sequence is 16 residues long.

J is TRBJ1-1 and V is TRBV7-9; the D is unclear. With 2 bases removed from V and 1 base from J, the gap between germline ends came to 5 bases. The CDR3 covers 13 residues. Per germline, CDR1 SEHNR and CDR2 FQNEAQ (reference sequence). The CDR3 sequence: CASSLQENTEAFF. CDR3 bases: TGTGCCAGCAGCTTACAGGAGAACACTGAAGCTTTCTTT.

This chain joins TRBV19 and TRBJ1-1, with 7 bases matching TRBD1. Trimming at V came to 4 bases and at J to 8 bases, leaving 7 bases not matched to a gene. Germline CDR1 reads LNHDA; CDR2 reads SQIVND (reference sequence). The length of the CDR3 is 13 residues. The CDR3 reads CASSTLWTGEAFF. The CDR3 DNA reads TGTGCCAGTAGTACCCTTTGGACAGGAGAAGCTTTCTTT.

The chain employs TRBV5-4 and TRBJ1-2; 7 bases match TRBD1. The CDR3 consists of 15 residues. Per the germline V gene, CDR1 is SGHNT and CDR2 is YYREEE (reference sequence). J lost 8 bases, V lost 0 bases, and 10 bases had no gene match. This chain's CDR3 is CASSLGTDRVRGYTF. Written as DNA, the CDR3 is TGTGCCAGCAGCTTGGGTACAGACAGGGTGAGGGGCTACACCTTC. Combining the CDR3 with reference TRBV5-4 and TRBJ1-2 gives the whole variable domain ETGVTQSPTHLIKTRGQQVTLRCSSQSGHNTVSWYQQALGQGPQFIFQYYREEENGRGNFPPRFSGLQFPNYSSELNVNALELDDSALYLCASSLGTDRVRGYTFGSGTRLTVV.

Here the CDR3 reads CASSLRLAGGPQETQYF. The CDR3 DNA follows: TGTGCCAGCAGTCTCCGACTAGCGGGGGGCCCCCAAGAGACCCAGTACTTC. The chain carries TRBV7-2 and TRBJ2-5, with 13 bases fitting TRBD2. The V gene end was trimmed by 6 bases and the J gene end by 1 base; junction bases not matched to a gene: 8. CDR1 is SGHTA and CDR2 is FQGNSA in the germline V gene. The CDR3 sequence is 17 residues long.

DNA of the CDR3: TGCGCCAGCAGCCCCACGGGGTGGATAGGCGGCAGTGAAAGCACAGATACGCAGTATTTT. Its protein is CASSPTGWIGGSESTDTQYF. The V call is TRBV4-3, the J call TRBJ2-3, with a tentative D call TRBD2 (5 bases). Per the germline V gene, CDR1 is LGHNA and CDR2 is YSLEER. Between the trimmed V and J ends, which lost 4 bases and 0 bases, there was a span of 26 bases. This CDR3 region has 20 residues.

The V gene is TRBV5-5, the J gene TRBJ1-2; D may be TRBD1 (6 bases). The germline CDR1 and CDR2 sequences are SGHKS and YYEKEE (reference sequence). V gave up 0 bases and J gave up 8 bases, with 17 bases separating them. The CDR3 covers 15 residues. The DNA of the CDR3 is TGTGCCAGCAGCTTGGTAACAGGGCGGCCTATGGGCTACACCTTC. Protein product: CASSLVTGRPMGYTF.

This clone appeared a few times. The chain employs TRBV6-1 and TRBJ2-5; 10 bases map to TRBD2. The CDR3 spans 15 residues. The germline V gene has CDR1 MNHNS and CDR2 SASEGT. The V gene end was trimmed by 4 bases and the J gene end by 4 bases; junction bases not matched to a gene: 6. The CDR3 DNA reads TGTGCCAGCAGTGTTTTAGCGGGAGGTTCAGAGACCCAGTACTTC. Translated: CASSVLAGGSETQYF.

CDR3 protein: CASSLIGAKNIQYF. The CDR3 coding sequence is TGTGCCAGCAGTTTGATCGGAGCCAAAAACATTCAGTACTTC. The gene calls are TRBV27 and TRBJ2-4; no definite D call. CDR1 is MNHEY, CDR2 SMNVEV, per germline (reference sequence). V was cut by 3 bases and J by 0 bases, with 6 bases left in between. This CDR3 is 14 amino acids long.

The chain has TRBV14 and TRBJ1-1, with D possibly being TRBD1 (5 bases). Germline V gene data show CDR1 as SGHDN and CDR2 as FVKESK. V shed 0 bases and J shed 6 bases, with 17 bases lying between them. The CDR3 contains 16 residues. The CDR3: CASSQDLGGTAAEAFF. As DNA, the CDR3 is TGTGCCAGCAGCCAAGATCTTGGAGGGACCGCCGCTGAAGCTTTCTTT. The full variable domain, its missing parts supplied by reference TRBV14 and TRBJ1-1, is EAGVTQFPSHSVIEKGQTVTLRCDPISGHDNLYWYRRVMGKEIKFLLHFVKESKQDESGMPNNRFLAERTGGTYSTLKVQPAELEDSGVYFCASSQDLGGTAAEAFFGQGTRLTVV.

V is TRBV5-1 and J is TRBJ2-2, with 9 positions matching TRBD2. Trimming removed 4 bases from V and 0 bases from J; junction bases left unmatched: 7. In germline, CDR1 is SGHRS, CDR2 YFSETQ. The CDR3 has 17 residues. CDR3 residues: CASSLRAGGPNTGELFF. As DNA, the CDR3 is TGCGCCAGCAGCCTCCGGGCGGGGGGGCCGAACACCGGGGAGCTGTTTTTT.